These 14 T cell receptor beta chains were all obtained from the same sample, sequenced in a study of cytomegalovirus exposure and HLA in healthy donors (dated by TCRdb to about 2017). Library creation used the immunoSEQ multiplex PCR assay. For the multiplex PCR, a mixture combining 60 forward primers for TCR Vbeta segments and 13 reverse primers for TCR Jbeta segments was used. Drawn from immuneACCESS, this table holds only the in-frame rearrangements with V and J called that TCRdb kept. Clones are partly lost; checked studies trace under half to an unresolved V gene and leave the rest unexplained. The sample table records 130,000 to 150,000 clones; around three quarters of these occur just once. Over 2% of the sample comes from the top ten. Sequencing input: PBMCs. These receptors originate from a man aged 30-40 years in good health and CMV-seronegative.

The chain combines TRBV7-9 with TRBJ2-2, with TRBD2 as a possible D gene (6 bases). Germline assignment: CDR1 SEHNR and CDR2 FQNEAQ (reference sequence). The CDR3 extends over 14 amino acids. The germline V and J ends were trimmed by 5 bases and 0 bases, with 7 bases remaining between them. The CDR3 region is CASSGTANTGELFF. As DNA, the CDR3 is TGTGCCAGCAGCGGGACTGCGAACACCGGGGAGCTGTTTTTT.

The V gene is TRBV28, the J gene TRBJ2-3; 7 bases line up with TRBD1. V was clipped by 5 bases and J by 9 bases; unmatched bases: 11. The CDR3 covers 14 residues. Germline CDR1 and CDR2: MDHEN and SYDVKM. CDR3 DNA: TGTGCCAGCAGTCCGACAGGGTTAGGCCAAACGCAGTATTTT. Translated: CASSPTGLGQTQYF.

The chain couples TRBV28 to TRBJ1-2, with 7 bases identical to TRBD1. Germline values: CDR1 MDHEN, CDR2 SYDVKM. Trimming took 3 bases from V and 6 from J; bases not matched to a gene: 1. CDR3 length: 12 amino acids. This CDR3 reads CASSLTGNGYTF. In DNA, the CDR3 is TGTGCCAGCAGTTTGACAGGGAATGGCTACACCTTC.

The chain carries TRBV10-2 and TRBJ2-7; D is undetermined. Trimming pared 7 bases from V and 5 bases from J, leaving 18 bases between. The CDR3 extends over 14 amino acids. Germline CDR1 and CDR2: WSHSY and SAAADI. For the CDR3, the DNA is TGCGCCAGCAATAAATTCCCGTTAAGCAACGAGCAGTACTTC. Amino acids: CASNKFPLSNEQYF.

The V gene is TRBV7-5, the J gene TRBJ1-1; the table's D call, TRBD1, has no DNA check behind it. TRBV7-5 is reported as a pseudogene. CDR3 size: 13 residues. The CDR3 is CARSQQGTPEAFF. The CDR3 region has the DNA TGTGCCAGAAGCCAACAGGGAACCCCTGAAGCTTTCTTT.

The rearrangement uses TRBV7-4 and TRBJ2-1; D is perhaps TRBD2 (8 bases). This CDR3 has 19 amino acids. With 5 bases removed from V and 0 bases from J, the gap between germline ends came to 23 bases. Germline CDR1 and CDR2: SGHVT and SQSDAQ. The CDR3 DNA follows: TGTGCCAGCAGCACCCAGGGGGAACTAGCGGTTAGCTCCTACAATGAGCAGTTCTTC. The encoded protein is CASSTQGELAVSSYNEQFF.

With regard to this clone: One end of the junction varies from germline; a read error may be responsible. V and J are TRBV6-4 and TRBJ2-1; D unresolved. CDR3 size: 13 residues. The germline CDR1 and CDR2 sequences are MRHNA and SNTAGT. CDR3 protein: CASSDSDVNERFF. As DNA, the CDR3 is TGTGCCAGCAGTGACTCAGACGTCAATGAGCGGTTCTTC.

The CDR3 DNA reads as TGTGCCAGCAGTTTGGGCACCTCAACTAATGAAAAACTGTTTTTT. Its translation is CASSLGTSTNEKLFF. This chain connects TRBV28 to TRBJ1-4; D is unresolved. CDR1 and CDR2 from the germline V gene are MDHEN and SYDVKM. V gave up 3 bases and J gave up 0 bases, with 8 bases separating them. The CDR3 has 15 amino acids.

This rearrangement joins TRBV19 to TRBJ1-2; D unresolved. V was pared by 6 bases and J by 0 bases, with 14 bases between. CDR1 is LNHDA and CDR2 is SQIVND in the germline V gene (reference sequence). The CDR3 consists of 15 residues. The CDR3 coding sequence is TGTGCCAGTAGCCTTAAATGGGAGGCTAACTATGGCTACACCTTC. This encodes CASSLKWEANYGYTF.

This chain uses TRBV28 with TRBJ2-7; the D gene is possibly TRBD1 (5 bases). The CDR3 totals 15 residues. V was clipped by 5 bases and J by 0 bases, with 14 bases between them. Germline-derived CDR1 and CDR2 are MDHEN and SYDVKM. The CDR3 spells CASSTDSYSSYEQYF. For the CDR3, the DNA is TGTGCCAGCAGTACTGACAGTTACAGCTCCTACGAGCAGTACTTC. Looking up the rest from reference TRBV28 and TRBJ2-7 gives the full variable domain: DVKVTQSSRYLVKRTGEKVFLECVQDMDHENMFWYRQDPGLGLRLIYFSYDVKMKEKGDIPEGYSVSREKKERFSLILESASTNQTSMYLCASSTDSYSSYEQYFGPGTRLTVT.

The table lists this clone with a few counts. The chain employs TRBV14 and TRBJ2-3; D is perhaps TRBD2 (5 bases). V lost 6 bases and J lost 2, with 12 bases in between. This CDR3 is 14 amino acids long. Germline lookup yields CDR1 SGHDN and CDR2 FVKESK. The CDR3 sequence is CASSRLAYTDTQYF. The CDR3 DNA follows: TGTGCCAGCAGTCGGCTAGCTTACACAGATACGCAGTATTTT.

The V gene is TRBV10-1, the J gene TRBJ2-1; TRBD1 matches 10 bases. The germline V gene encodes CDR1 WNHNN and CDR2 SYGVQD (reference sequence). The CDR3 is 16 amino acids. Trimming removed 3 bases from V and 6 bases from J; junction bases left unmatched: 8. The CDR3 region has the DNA TGCGCCAGCAGTGACCGGGACAGGGGTGGACGCAATGAGCAGTTCTTC. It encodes CASSDRDRGGRNEQFF.

CDR3: CASSQGPLGSYEQYF. CDR3 nucleotide sequence: TGTGCCAGCAGTCAGGGCCCCCTGGGCTCCTACGAGCAGTACTTC. The chain uses TRBV6-4 and TRBJ2-7, with D possibly TRBD1 on 5 matching bases. Germline CDR1 is MRHNA and CDR2 is SNTAGT. The CDR3 loop spans 15 amino acids. With 5 bases removed from V and 0 bases from J, the gap between germline ends came to 14 bases.

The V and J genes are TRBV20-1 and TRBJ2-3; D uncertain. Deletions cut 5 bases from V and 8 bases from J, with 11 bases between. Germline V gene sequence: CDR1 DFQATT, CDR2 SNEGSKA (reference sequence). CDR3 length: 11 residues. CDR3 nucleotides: TGCAGTGCTCCCGGATCGGGTACGCAGTATTTT. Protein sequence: CSAPGSGTQYF.